The sequence of this T cell receptor beta chain was determined in a study of shared clonotypes between healthy human individuals. Sequencing used immunoSEQ multiplex PCR; TCRdb keeps in-frame clones, though not all of them. This sample carries 1.6 million or so clones, roughly 96% of them seen once, and the ten largest clones take 1% to 1.5%. The CDR3 runs 16 residues. Looked up from germline, CDR1 is SQVTM and CDR2 is ANQGSEA. V was clipped by 5 bases and J by 2 bases; unmatched bases: 13. Both subsets, CD45RA+ naive and CD45RA-negative memory, were split from the CD4+ cells. This rearrangement joins TRBV29-1 to TRBJ1-1; 8 nucleotides align to TRBD1. The specimen was naive CD4+ T cells sorted from blood. Subset given: CD45RA+ positively selected. The receptor comes from a man between 25 and 39 years old in good health. CDR3 sequence reads: CSVSGKRTGLNTEAFF. CDR3 bases: TGCAGCGTTTCGGGAAAAAGGACAGGGTTAAACACTGAAGCTTTCTTT.